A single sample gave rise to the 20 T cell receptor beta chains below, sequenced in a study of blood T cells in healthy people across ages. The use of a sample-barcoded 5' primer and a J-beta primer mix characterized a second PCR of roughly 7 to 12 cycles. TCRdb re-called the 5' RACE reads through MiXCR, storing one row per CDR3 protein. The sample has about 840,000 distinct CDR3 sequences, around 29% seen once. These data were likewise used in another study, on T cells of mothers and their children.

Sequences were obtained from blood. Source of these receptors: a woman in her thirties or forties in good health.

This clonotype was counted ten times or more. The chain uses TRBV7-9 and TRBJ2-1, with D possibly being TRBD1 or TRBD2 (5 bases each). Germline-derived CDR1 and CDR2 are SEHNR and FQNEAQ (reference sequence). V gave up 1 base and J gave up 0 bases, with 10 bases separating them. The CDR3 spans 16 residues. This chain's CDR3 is CASSLGQGRSYNEQFF. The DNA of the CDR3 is TGTGCCAGCAGCTTAGGGCAGGGACGCTCCTACAATGAGCAGTTCTTC.

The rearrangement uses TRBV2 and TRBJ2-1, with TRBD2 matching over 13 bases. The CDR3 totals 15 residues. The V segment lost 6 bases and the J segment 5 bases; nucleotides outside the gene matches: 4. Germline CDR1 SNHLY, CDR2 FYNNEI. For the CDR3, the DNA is TGTGCCAGCAGCGGGACTAGCGGGGCCCACAATGAGCAGTTCTTC. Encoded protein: CASSGTSGAHNEQFF.

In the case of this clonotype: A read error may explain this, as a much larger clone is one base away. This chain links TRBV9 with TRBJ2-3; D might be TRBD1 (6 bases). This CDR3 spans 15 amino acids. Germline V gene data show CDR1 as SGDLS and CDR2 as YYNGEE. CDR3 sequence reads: CASSVEGVSTDTQCF. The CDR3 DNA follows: TGTGCCAGCAGCGTAGAGGGGGTATCCACAGATACGCAGTGTTTT.

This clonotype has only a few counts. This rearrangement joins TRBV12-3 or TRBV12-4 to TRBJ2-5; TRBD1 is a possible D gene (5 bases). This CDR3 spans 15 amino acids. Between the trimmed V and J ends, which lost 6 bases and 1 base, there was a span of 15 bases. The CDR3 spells CASSPVGQGQETQYF. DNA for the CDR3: TGTGCCAGCAGCCCAGTTGGCCAGGGCCAAGAGACCCAGTACTTC.

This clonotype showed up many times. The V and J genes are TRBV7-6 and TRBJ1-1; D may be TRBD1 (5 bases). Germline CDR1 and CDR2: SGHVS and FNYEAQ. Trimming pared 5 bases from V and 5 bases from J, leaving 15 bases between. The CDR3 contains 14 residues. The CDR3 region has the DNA TGTGCCAGCAGCCCGGGACCGGCGCGGACTGAAGCTTTCTTT. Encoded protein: CASSPGPARTEAFF.

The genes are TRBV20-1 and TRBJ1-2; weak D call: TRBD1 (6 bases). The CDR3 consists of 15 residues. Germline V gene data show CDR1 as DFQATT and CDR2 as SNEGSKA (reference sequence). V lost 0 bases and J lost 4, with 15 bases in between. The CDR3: CSARDRGAVGYGYTF. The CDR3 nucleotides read TGCAGTGCTAGAGACAGGGGCGCAGTGGGCTATGGCTACACCTTC.

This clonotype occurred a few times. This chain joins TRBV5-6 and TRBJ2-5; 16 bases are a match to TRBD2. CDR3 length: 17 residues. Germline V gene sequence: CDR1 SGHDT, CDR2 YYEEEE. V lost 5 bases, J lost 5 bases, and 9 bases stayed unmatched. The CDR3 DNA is TGTGCCAGCAGTTGGGGACTAGCGGGGGGGCCTTCGGAGACCCAGTACTTC. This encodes CASSWGLAGGPSETQYF.

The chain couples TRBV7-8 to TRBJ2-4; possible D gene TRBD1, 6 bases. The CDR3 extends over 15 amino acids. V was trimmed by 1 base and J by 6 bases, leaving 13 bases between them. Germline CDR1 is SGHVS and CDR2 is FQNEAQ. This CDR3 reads CASSLGTVPGNIQYF. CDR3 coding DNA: TGTGCCAGCAGCTTAGGGACAGTCCCGGGAAACATTCAGTACTTC.

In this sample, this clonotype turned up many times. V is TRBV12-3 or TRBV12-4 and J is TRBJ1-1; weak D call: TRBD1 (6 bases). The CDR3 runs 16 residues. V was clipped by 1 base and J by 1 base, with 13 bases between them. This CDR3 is CASSLGYTGPNTEAFF. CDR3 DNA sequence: TGTGCCAGCAGTTTAGGGTATACAGGGCCGAACACTGAAGCTTTCTTT.

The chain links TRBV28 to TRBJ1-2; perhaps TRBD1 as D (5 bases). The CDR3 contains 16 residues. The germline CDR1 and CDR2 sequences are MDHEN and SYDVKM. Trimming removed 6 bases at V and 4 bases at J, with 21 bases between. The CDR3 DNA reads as TGTGCCAGCAGCCCGGACACCTTAAACCGGGGCTATGGCTACACCTTC. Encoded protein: CASSPDTLNRGYGYTF.

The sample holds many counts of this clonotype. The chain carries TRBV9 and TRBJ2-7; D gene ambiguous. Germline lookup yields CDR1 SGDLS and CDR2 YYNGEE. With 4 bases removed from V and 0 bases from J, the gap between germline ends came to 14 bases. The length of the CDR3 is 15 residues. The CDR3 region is CASSQWAGDSYEQYF. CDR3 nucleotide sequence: TGTGCCAGCAGCCAGTGGGCAGGCGACTCCTACGAGCAGTACTTC.

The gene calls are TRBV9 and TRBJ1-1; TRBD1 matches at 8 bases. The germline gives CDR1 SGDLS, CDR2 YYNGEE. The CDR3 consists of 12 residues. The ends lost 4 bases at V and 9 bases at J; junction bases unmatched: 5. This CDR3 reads CASSSDREQAFF. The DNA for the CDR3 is TGTGCCAGCAGCTCGGACAGGGAACAAGCTTTCTTT.

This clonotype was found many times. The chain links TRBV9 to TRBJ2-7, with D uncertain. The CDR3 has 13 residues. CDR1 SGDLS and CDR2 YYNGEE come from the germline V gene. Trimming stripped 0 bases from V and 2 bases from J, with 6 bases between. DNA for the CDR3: TGTGCCAGCAGCGTAGGGGAAACCTACGAGCAGTACTTC. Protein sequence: CASSVGETYEQYF.

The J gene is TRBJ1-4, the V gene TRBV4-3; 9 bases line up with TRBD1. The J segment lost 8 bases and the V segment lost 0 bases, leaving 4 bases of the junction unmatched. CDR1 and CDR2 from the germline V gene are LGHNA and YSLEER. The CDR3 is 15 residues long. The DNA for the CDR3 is TGCGCCAGCAGCCAAGAGGACAGGGGTGGAGAAAAACTGTTTTTT. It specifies CASSQEDRGGEKLFF.

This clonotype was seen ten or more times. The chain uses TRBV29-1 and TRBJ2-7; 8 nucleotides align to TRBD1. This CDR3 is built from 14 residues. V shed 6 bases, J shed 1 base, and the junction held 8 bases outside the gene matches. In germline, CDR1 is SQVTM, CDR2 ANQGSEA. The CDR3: CSVGTGQYSYEQYF. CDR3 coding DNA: TGCAGCGTAGGGACAGGACAGTATTCCTACGAGCAGTACTTC.

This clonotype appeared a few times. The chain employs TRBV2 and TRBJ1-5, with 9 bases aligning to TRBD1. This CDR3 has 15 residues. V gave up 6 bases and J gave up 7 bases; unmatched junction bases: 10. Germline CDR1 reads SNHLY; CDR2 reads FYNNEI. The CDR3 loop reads CASSLWGQGGQPQHF. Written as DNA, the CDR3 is TGTGCCAGCAGCCTCTGGGGACAGGGTGGACAGCCCCAGCATTTT.

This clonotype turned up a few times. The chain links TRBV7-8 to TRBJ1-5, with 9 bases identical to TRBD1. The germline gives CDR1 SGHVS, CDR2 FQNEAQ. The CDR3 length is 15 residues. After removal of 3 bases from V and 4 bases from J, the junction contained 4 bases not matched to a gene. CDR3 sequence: CASSLETGGNQPQHF. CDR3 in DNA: TGTGCCAGCAGCTTGGAGACAGGGGGAAATCAGCCCCAGCATTTT.

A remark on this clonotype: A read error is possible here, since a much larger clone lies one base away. DNA of the CDR3: TGTGCCAGCAGTTCGGGGGTGGACTACGAGCAGTACTTC. Translated, it gives CASSSGVDYEQYF. The chain is built from TRBV7-2 and TRBJ2-5; D is possibly TRBD2 (6 bases). The J call may be faulty, since TRBJ2-7 better matches the DNA end. Germline-derived CDR1 and CDR2 are SGHTA and FQGNSA. The CDR3 has 13 amino acids.

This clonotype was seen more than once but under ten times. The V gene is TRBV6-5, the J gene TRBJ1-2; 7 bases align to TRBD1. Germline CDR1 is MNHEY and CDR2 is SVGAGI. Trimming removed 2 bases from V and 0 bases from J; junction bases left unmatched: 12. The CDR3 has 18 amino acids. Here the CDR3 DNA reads TGTGCCAGCAGTTACCAATCGACAGGGCGACATGCTAACTATGGCTACACCTTC. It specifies CASSYQSTGRHANYGYTF.

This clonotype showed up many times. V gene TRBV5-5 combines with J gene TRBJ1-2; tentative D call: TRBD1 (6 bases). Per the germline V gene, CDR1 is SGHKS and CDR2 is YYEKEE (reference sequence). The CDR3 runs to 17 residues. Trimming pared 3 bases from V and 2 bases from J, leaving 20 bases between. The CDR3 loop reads CASSSPVGDTTNYGYTF. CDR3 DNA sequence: TGTGCCAGCAGCTCACCGGTTGGGGACACTACGAACTATGGCTACACCTTC.